This TCR beta chain is from a study of blood T cells in healthy people across ages. Staff drew roughly 10 milliliters of peripheral blood from each donor. Sample-barcoded 5' priming and a J-beta primer mix drove a second PCR of about 7 to 11 cycles. TCRdb used MiXCR to reprocess the 5' RACE reads, holding one entry per CDR3 protein. Among approximately 730,000 distinct CDR3 sequences, 40% to 65% were seen once, and the ten largest hold approximately 40%. The CDR3 is made up of 12 amino acids. V was pared by 8 bases and J by 13 bases, with 20 bases between. The V gene is TRBV12-3 or TRBV12-4, the J gene TRBJ2-5; D could derive from TRBD1 or TRBD2 (5 bases each). The sequenced material came from blood. The clonotype was recovered from a man aged 80 or over in good health. In DNA, the CDR3 is TGTGCCAGCGAAGGGGCTAGCTACGAGCGGTACTTC. Translating gives CASEGASYERYF.